One sample yielded the 19 T cell receptor beta chains listed below, sequenced in a study of blood T cell repertoires in COVID-19. The method was immunoSEQ multiplex PCR; TCRdb's version includes in-frame clones alone and lacks a portion of them. The table includes more than 80,000 clones, about 90% detected once. Sequenced sample: peripheral blood. The source of these receptors is a man aged 18 to 30 with COVID-19, enrolled during active disease.

The rearrangement joins TRBV15 to TRBJ1-1; maybe TRBD1 (5 bases). The V end was cut by 1 base, the J end by 3 bases, with 15 bases between. Looked up from germline, CDR1 is LNHNV and CDR2 is YYDKDF (reference sequence). The CDR3 is 16 amino acids. The CDR3 here is CATSRAQDAWDTEAFF. The DNA for the CDR3 is TGTGCCACCAGCAGAGCACAGGATGCATGGGACACTGAAGCTTTCTTT.

This clone was seen just once. The chain has TRBV7-2 and TRBJ1-3, with 10 bases identical to TRBD1. In germline, CDR1 is SGHTA, CDR2 FQGNSA. Trimming removed 1 base from V and 11 bases from J; junction bases left unmatched: 11. The CDR3 length is 16 residues. In DNA, the CDR3 is TGTGCCAGCAGCTTAGGGGCCGGGACAGGGGAAGGACCCATATATTTT. This encodes CASSLGAGTGEGPIYF.

V is TRBV30 and J is TRBJ2-1, with D uncertain. The CDR3 totals 11 residues. Between the trimmed V and J ends, which lost 2 bases and 9 bases, there was a span of 8 bases. Germline V lookup: CDR1 GTSNPN, CDR2 SVGIG (reference sequence). This CDR3 is CAWSPRVEQFF. CDR3 nucleotide sequence: TGTGCCTGGAGTCCTCGTGTTGAGCAGTTCTTC. Full variable domain (outside the CDR3, taken from reference TRBV30 and TRBJ2-1): SQTIHQWPATLVQPVGSPLSLECTVEGTSNPNLYWYRQAAGRGLQLLFYSVGIGQISSEVPQNLSASRPQDRQFILSSKKLLLSDSGFYLCAWSPRVEQFFGPGTRLTVL.

The chain uses TRBV7-9 and TRBJ2-3; 9 nucleotides align to TRBD1. The CDR3 runs to 15 residues. Trimming removed 5 bases from V and 4 bases from J; junction bases left unmatched: 7. The germline gives CDR1 SEHNR, CDR2 FQNEAQ (reference sequence). CDR3 loop: CASSQTGGFADTQYF. CDR3 DNA sequence: TGTGCCAGCAGCCAAACAGGGGGCTTTGCAGATACGCAGTATTTT.

The chain couples TRBV7-9 to TRBJ2-7, with D uncertain. V was trimmed by 3 bases and J by 6 bases, leaving 9 bases between them. This CDR3 is 12 amino acids long. Germline V gene data show CDR1 as SEHNR and CDR2 as FQNEAQ (reference sequence). The CDR3: CASSLYYGEQYF. Here the CDR3 DNA reads TGTGCCAGCAGCTTGTACTACGGCGAGCAGTACTTC.

This chain joins TRBV6-5 and TRBJ2-1; 7 bases agree with TRBD1. The J segment lost 3 bases and the V segment lost 6 bases, leaving 2 bases of the junction unmatched. CDR1 and CDR2 (germline): MNHEY, SVGAGI. The CDR3 totals 13 residues. CDR3 amino acids: CASRGTVYNEQFF. CDR3 DNA sequence: TGTGCCAGCAGGGGGACAGTCTACAATGAGCAGTTCTTC.

The chain couples TRBV7-2 to TRBJ2-1; 9 bases fit TRBD2. From germline, CDR1 is SGHTA and CDR2 FQGNSA. The CDR3 consists of 16 residues. The trim removed 5 bases at V and 0 bases at J, leaving 5 bases unmatched. In DNA, the CDR3 is TGTGCCAGCAGCCCCCCGGGACTAGCCTCCTACAATGAGCAGTTCTTC. This codes for CASSPPGLASYNEQFF.

J is TRBJ1-5 and V is TRBV28; no clear D. The CDR3 runs 15 residues. Germline V gives CDR1 MDHEN, CDR2 SYDVKM. The V gene lost 6 bases and the J gene lost 0 bases, with 12 bases spanning the gap. Here the CDR3 DNA reads TGTGCCAGCAGACTAGACACTAATAGCAATCAGCCCCAGCATTTT. This encodes CASRLDTNSNQPQHF. Filled out from reference TRBV28 and TRBJ1-5, the complete variable domain reads DVKVTQSSRYLVKRTGEKVFLECVQDMDHENMFWYRQDPGLGLRLIYFSYDVKMKEKGDIPEGYSVSREKKERFSLILESASTNQTSMYLCASRLDTNSNQPQHFGDGTRLSIL.

The chain recombines TRBV6-1 with TRBJ1-5; D gene unclear. Trimming left V 2 bases short and J 6 bases short, with 11 bases between. CDR1 is MNHNS, CDR2 SASEGT, per germline. The CDR3 consists of 14 residues. The CDR3 nucleotides are TGTGCCAGCAGTGAACTGGGCCTCGGTCAGCCCCAGCATTTT. As protein: CASSELGLGQPQHF.

This chain uses TRBV9 with TRBJ2-1; TRBD1 aligns across 9 bases. Germline CDR1 is SGDLS and CDR2 is YYNGEE. The CDR3 spans 14 residues. V was pared by 3 bases and J by 7 bases, with 5 bases of the junction left unmatched. The CDR3 DNA reads TGTGCCAGCAGCGAAGGACAGGGGAGGAATGAGCAGTTCTTC. This translates into CASSEGQGRNEQFF.

In the case of this clone: The junction departs from germline at one end; a sequencing error may be responsible. The J gene is TRBJ1-4, the V gene TRBV9; no firm D call. There are 16 residues in the CDR3. In germline, CDR1 is SGDLS, CDR2 YYNGEE. CDR3 DNA sequence: TGTGCCAGCAGCGTAGACCCAAGTGATTCTAATGAAAAGCTGTTTTTT. Translated, it gives CASSVDPSDSNEKLFF.

V is TRBV27 and J is TRBJ1-3; tentatively, D is TRBD1 (6 bases). This CDR3 region has 16 residues. The V and J ends lost 8 bases and 1 base respectively, with 18 bases between them. Germline assignment: CDR1 MNHEY and CDR2 SMNVEV (reference sequence). As DNA, the CDR3 is TGTGCCAGCCGACTTACCGGGACACTTTCTGGAAACACCATATATTTT. It codes for CASRLTGTLSGNTIYF.

The V call is TRBV2, the J call TRBJ1-6; 8 bases line up with TRBD1. V gave up 7 bases and J gave up 11 bases; unmatched junction bases: 4. The CDR3 runs to 12 residues. The germline gives CDR1 SNHLY, CDR2 FYNNEI. CDR3 coding DNA: TGTGCCAGCAATCCGGACAGGGCACCCCTCCACTTT. This encodes CASNPDRAPLHF.

The genes are TRBV4-3 and TRBJ2-7; 8 nucleotides agree with TRBD1. This CDR3 spans 12 amino acids. Germline trimming cut 6 bases from V and 9 bases from J; bases unmatched to any gene: 7. Germline CDR1 is LGHNA and CDR2 is YSLEER. The CDR3 nucleotides read TGCGCCAGCAGTCACCTCGGACAGGGGCAGTACTTC. Translating gives CASSHLGQGQYF.

The chain couples TRBV28 to TRBJ2-2; 9 bases are a match to TRBD2. Trimming removed 11 bases from V and 7 bases from J; junction bases left unmatched: 14. CDR1 and CDR2 (germline): MDHEN, SYDVKM. The CDR3 sequence is 15 residues long. The CDR3 sequence is CAVEIAGGPIGELFF. The CDR3 DNA reads TGTGCCGTGGAAATCGCGGGAGGGCCTATCGGGGAGCTGTTTTTT.

This sequence joins TRBV2 and TRBJ2-7, with 8 positions matching TRBD1. Germline assignment: CDR1 SNHLY and CDR2 FYNNEI. V trimming: 1 base; J trimming: 7 bases; junction bases outside the gene matches: 6. CDR3 size: 14 residues. This CDR3 is CASSEGQGPGEQYF. DNA of the CDR3: TGTGCCAGCAGTGAAGGACAGGGGCCAGGTGAGCAGTACTTC. Combining the CDR3 with reference TRBV2 and TRBJ2-7 gives the whole variable domain EPEVTQTPSHQVTQMGQEVILRCVPISNHLYFYWYRQILGQKVEFLVSFYNNEISEKSEIFDDQFSVERPDGSNFTLKIRSTKLEDSAMYFCASSEGQGPGEQYFGPGTRLTVT.

The CDR3 nucleotides are TGCGCCAGCAGCCCACAAAATTCAGTTCATGGCTACACCTTC. Translating it yields CASSPQNSVHGYTF. This chain joins TRBV4-3 and TRBJ1-2; D gene unclear. V lost 4 bases, J lost 6 bases, and 15 bases lay in between. The CDR3 has 14 residues. CDR1 and CDR2 (germline): LGHNA, YSLEER.

This chain joins TRBV27 and TRBJ2-5; 7 bases map to TRBD2. The junction had 8 bases not matched to a gene; V was cut back by 2 bases and J by 5 bases. The CDR3 runs 15 residues. Germline V gene sequence: CDR1 MNHEY, CDR2 SMNVEV (reference sequence). CDR3 sequence: CASSLIGGSWETQYF. In nucleotides, the CDR3 is TGTGCCAGCAGTTTAATAGGCGGGAGTTGGGAGACCCAGTACTTC.

This clone was seen only a few times. The chain combines TRBV10-3 with TRBJ2-7, with 7 bases that match TRBD1. CDR3 length: 13 amino acids. CDR1 and CDR2 (germline): ENHRY, SYGVKD. J lost 3 bases, V lost 11 bases, and 10 bases had no gene match. The CDR3 is CAATGTAYYEQYF. For the CDR3, the DNA is TGTGCCGCAACCGGGACAGCTTACTACGAGCAGTACTTC.